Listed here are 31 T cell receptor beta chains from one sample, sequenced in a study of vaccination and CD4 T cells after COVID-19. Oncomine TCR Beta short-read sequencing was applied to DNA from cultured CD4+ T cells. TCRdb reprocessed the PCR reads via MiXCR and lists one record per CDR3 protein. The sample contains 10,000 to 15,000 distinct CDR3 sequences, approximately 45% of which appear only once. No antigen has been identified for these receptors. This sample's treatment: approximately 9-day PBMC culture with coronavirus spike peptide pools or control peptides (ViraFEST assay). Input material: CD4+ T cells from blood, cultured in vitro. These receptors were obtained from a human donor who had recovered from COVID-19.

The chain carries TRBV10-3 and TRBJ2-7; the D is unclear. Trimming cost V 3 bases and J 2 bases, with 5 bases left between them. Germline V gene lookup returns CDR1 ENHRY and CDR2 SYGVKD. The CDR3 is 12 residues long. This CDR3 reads CAISDSPYEQYF. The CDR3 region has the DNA TGTGCCATCAGTGATTCACCCTACGAGCAGTACTTC.

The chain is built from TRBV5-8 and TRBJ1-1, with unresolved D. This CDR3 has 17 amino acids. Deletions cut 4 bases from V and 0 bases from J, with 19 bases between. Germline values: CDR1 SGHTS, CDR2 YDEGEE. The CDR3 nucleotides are TGTGCCAGCAGCCCCCTCATTAGCCTAACGATGAACACTGAAGCTTTCTTT. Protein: CASSPLISLTMNTEAFF.

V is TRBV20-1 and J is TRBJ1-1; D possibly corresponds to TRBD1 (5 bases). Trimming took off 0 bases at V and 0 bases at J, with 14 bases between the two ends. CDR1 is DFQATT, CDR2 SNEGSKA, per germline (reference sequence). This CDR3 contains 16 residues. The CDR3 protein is CSARDLSRALNTEAFF. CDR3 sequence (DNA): TGCAGTGCTAGAGATCTAAGCAGGGCCCTGAACACTGAAGCTTTCTTT.

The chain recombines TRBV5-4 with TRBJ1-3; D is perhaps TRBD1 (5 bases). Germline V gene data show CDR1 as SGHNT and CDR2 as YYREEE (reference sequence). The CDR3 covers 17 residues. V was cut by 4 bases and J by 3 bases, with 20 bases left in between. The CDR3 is CASSPGTGRANGNTIYF. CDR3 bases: TGTGCCAGCAGCCCAGGCACCGGCAGGGCGAATGGAAACACCATATATTTT.

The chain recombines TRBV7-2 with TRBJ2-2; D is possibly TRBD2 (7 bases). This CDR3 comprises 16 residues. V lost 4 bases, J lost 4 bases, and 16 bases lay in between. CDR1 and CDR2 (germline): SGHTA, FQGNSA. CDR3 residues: CASSSLGGALTGELFF. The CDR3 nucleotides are TGTGCCAGCAGCTCCCTGGGGGGGGCTCTCACCGGGGAGCTGTTTTTT.

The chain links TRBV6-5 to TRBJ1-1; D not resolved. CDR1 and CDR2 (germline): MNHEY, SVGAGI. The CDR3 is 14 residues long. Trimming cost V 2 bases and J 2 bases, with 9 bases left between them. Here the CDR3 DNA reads TGTGCCAGCAGTTACACAGCGCCAAACACTGAAGCTTTCTTT. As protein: CASSYTAPNTEAFF.

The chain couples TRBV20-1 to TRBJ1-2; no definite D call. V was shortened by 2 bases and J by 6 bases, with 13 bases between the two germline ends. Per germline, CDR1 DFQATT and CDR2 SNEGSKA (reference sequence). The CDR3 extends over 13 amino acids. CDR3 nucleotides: TGCAGTGCTAGACGAGGCCTTGAGGATGGCTACACCTTC. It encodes CSARRGLEDGYTF.

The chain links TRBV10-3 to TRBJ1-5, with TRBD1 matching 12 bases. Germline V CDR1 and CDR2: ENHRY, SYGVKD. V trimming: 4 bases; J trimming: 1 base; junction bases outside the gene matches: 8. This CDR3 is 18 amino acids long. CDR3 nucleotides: TGTGCCATCAGTGTCGGGACAGGGGGCCTCTACAGCAATCAGCCCCAGCATTTT. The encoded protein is CAISVGTGGLYSNQPQHF.

CDR3 in amino acids: CASSNEGRAPLNQPQHF. The CDR3 DNA sequence: TGTGCCAGCAGTAACGAAGGGAGGGCTCCACTAAATCAGCCCCAGCATTTT. The J gene is TRBJ1-5, the V gene TRBV6-1; the D is unclear. The CDR3 contains 17 residues. Germline assignment: CDR1 MNHNS and CDR2 SASEGT. Trimming removed 5 bases at V and 4 bases at J, with 21 bases between.

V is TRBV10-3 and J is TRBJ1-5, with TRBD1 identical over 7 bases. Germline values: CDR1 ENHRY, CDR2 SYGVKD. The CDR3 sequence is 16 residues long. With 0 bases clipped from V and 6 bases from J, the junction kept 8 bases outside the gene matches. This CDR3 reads CAISESGRGAGQPQHF. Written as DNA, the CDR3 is TGTGCCATCAGTGAGTCGGGCAGGGGGGCTGGTCAGCCCCAGCATTTT.

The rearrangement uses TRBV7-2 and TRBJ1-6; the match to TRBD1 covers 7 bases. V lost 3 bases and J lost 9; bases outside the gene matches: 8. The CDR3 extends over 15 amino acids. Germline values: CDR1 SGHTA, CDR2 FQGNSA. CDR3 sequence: CASSFATGRASPLHF. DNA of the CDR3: TGTGCCAGCAGCTTCGCGACAGGGAGGGCTTCACCCCTCCACTTT.

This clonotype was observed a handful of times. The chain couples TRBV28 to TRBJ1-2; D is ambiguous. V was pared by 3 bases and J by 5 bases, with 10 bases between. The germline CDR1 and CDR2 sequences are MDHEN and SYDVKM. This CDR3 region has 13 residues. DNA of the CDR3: TGTGCCAGCAGTTTGTTTGGAGGTTATGGCTACACCTTC. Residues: CASSLFGGYGYTF.

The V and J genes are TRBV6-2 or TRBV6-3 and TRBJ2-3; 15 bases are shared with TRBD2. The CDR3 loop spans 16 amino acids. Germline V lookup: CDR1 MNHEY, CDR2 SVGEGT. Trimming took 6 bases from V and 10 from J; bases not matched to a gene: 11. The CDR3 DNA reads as TGTGCCAGCAGGTACGATGGGACTAGCGGGAGGATTCCGCAGTATTTT. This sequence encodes CASRYDGTSGRIPQYF.

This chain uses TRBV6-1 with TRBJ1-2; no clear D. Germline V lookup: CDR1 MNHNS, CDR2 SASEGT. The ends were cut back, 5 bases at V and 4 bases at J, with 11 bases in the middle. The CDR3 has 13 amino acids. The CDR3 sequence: CASSIGYSYGYTF. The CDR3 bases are TGTGCCAGCAGTATCGGGTATAGCTATGGCTACACCTTC.

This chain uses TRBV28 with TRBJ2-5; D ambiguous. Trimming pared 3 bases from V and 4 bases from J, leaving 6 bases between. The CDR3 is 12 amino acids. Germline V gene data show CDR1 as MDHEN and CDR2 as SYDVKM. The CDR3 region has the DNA TGTGCCAGCAGTTTTTGGGGAGAGACCCAGTACTTC. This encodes CASSFWGETQYF.

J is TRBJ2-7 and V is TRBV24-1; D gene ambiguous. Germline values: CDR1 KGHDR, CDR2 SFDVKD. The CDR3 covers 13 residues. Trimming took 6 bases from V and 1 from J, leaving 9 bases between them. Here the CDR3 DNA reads TGTGCCACCAGTTCGTCTGCGTCCTACGAGCAGTACTTC. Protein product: CATSSSASYEQYF.

The CDR3 nucleotides read TGTGCCAGCAGCTTAGAAGGCCACAGGAACACTGAAGCTTTCTTT. Translation gives CASSLEGHRNTEAFF. The chain uses TRBV11-2 and TRBJ1-1; D unresolved. The CDR3 covers 15 residues. CDR1 is SGHAT and CDR2 is FQNNGV in the germline V gene. V was cut by 0 bases and J by 1 base, with 9 bases left in between.

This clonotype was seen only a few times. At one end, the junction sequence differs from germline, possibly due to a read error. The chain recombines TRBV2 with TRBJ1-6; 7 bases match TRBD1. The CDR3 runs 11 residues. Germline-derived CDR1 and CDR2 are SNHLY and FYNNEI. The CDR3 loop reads CASTRTGGPRF. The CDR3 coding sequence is TGTGCCAGCACCAGGACAGGAGGCCCCCGATTT.

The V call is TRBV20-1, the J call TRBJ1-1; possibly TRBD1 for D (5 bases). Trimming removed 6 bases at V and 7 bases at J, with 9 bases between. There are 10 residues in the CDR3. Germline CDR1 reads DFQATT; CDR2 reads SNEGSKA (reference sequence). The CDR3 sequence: CSAVRGEAFF. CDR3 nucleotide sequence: TGCAGTGCGGTTAGGGGTGAAGCTTTCTTT.

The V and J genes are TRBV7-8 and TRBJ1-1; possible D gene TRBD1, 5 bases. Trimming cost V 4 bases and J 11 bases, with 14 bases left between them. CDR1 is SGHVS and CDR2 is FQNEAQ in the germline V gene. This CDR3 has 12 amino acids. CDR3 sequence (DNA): TGTGCCAGCAGCTCGGGACTAGGACGGGCTTTCTTT. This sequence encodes CASSSGLGRAFF.

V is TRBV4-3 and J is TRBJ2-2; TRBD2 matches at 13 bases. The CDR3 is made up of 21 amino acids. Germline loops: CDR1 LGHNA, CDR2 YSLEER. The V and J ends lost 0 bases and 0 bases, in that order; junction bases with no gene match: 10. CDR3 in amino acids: CASSQDRETSGRLTNTGELFF. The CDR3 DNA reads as TGCGCCAGCAGCCAAGATCGCGAGACTAGCGGGAGGCTGACGAACACCGGGGAGCTGTTTTTT.

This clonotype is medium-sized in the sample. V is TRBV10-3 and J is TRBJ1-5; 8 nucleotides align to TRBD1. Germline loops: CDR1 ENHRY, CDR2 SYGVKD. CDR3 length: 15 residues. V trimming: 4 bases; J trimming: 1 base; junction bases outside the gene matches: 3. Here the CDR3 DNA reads TGTGCCATCAGTGCGGGACAGGAGAGCAATCAGCCCCAGCATTTT. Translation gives CAISAGQESNQPQHF.

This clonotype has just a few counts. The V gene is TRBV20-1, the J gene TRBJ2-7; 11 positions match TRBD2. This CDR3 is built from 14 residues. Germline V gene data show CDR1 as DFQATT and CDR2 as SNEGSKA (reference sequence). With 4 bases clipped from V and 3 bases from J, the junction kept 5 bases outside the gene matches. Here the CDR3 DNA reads TGCAGTGCTAAAGGTAGCGGGAGGGACTACGAGCAGTACTTC. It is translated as CSAKGSGRDYEQYF.

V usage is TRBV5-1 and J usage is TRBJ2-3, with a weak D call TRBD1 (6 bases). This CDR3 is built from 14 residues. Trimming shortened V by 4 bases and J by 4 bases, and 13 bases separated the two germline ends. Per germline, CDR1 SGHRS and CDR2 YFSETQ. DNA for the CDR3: TGCGCCAGCAGCCCGGACAGCCCGGCAGATACGCAGTATTTT. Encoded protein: CASSPDSPADTQYF.

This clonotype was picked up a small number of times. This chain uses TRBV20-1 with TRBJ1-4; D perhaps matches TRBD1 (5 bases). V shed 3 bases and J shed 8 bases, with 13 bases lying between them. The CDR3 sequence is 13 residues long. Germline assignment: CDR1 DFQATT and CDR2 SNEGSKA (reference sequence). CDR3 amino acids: CSASSQGWEKLFF. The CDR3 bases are TGCAGTGCTAGTAGTCAGGGTTGGGAAAAACTGTTTTTT.

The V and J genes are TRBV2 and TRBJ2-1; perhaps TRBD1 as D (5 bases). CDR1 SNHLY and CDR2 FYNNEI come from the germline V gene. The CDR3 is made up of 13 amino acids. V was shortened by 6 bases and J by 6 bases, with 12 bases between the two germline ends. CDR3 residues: CASSNDSPNEQFF. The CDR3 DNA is TGTGCCAGCAGCAACGACAGCCCCAATGAGCAGTTCTTC.

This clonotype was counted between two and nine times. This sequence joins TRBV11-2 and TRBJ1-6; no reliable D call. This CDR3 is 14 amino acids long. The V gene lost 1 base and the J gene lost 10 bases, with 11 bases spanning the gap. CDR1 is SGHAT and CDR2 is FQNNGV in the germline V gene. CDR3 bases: TGTGCCAGCAGCTTAGGCAGCGGTAACTCACCCCTCCACTTT. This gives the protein CASSLGSGNSPLHF.

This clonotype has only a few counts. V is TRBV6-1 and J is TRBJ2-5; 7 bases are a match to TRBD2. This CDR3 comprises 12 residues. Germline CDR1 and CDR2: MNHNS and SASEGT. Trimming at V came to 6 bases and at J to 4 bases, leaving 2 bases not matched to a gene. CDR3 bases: TGTGCCAGCAGAGCGGGGCGAGAGACCCAGTACTTC. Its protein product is CASRAGRETQYF.

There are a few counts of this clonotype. The CDR3 region is CASSLASFGYTF. Here the CDR3 DNA reads TGTGCCAGCAGCTTAGCGAGTTTCGGCTACACCTTC. J is TRBJ1-2 and V is TRBV7-2; D not certain. Germline CDR1 reads SGHTA; CDR2 reads FQGNSA. The CDR3 totals 12 residues. Trimming took 0 bases from V and 8 from J, leaving 7 bases between them.

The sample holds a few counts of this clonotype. The CDR3 sequence: CASSCCYRLHNSPLHF. CDR3 nucleotides: TGTGCCAGCAGTTGTTGTTACAGGCTCCACAATTCACCCCTCCACTTT. The J gene is TRBJ1-6, the V gene TRBV7-3; a weak D match, TRBD1 (5 bases). The germline gives CDR1 SGHTA, CDR2 FQGTGA. V was shortened by 6 bases and J by 7 bases, with 19 bases between the two germline ends. This CDR3 spans 16 amino acids.

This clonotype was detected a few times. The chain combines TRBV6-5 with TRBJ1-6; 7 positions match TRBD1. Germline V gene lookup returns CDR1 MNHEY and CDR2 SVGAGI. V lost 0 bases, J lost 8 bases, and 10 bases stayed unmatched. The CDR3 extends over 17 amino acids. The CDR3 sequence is CASSYSGTDRLHSPLHF. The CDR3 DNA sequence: TGTGCCAGCAGTTACTCGGGAACGGACAGGCTCCATTCACCCCTCCACTTT.